The clone carrying this TCR beta chain has only a few counts. What it binds is unknown. This record comes from a study of blood T cells in healthy people across ages. Study-wide results and limits: Estimated diversity, derived from one million T cells, was regarded as an underestimate. Greater diversity and more naive CD4+ cells were seen in long-lived donors than in aged donors.

Trimming at V came to 5 bases and at J to 4 bases, leaving 8 bases not matched to a gene. The germline V gene encodes CDR1 SGHTA and CDR2 FQGNSA. The CDR3 loop spans 15 amino acids. Through a sample-barcoded 5' primer and a J-beta primer mix, a second PCR was run for about 7 to 12 cycles. TCRdb processed the 5' RACE reads anew with MiXCR; each CDR3 protein has one entry. In the table there are about 1.4 million distinct CDR3 sequences, approximately 63% of which are singletons. A minimum of 6 micrograms of total RNA was extracted per sample. This clonotype originated in a man younger than 35 in good health. The J gene is TRBJ2-1, the V gene TRBV7-2; 7 positions agree with TRBD2. The specimen sequenced was blood. This chain's CDR3 is CASSPISGIYNEQFF. As DNA, the CDR3 is TGTGCCAGCAGCCCCATCAGCGGGATATACAATGAGCAGTTCTTC.